This paragraph covers one T cell receptor (beta chain) sequence. Its antigen is currently unknown. The assay was immunoSEQ multiplex PCR, and TCRdb's table has in-frame clones only and misses some. The table has some 86,000 clones, approximately 78% seen once. This specimen comes from a study of T cell responses to AZD1222 COVID-19 vaccine. Study details: Pooled together were second doses at about 4 or about 12 weeks.

Study-wide results and limits: Mostly white British, mostly female donors; authors suggested clonal diversity may be underestimated. The span of vaccine-associated CD4 TCRs extended across spike, with dominance at 160-218 and 743-854.

The receptor comes from an adult in good health. Sample: peripheral blood, taken on day 0 of AZD1222 vaccination.

Here the CDR3 DNA reads TGTGCCAGCAGCCAGAACCGGGACTATTACTACGAGCAGTACTTC. It encodes CASSQNRDYYYEQYF. The chain couples TRBV3-1 (or the pseudogene TRBV3-2) to TRBJ2-7; 7 bases match TRBD2. V lost 3 bases to trimming and J lost 3 bases; unmatched junction nucleotides: 8. This CDR3 spans 15 amino acids. CDR1 is LGHDT, CDR2 YNNKEL, per germline (reference sequence).